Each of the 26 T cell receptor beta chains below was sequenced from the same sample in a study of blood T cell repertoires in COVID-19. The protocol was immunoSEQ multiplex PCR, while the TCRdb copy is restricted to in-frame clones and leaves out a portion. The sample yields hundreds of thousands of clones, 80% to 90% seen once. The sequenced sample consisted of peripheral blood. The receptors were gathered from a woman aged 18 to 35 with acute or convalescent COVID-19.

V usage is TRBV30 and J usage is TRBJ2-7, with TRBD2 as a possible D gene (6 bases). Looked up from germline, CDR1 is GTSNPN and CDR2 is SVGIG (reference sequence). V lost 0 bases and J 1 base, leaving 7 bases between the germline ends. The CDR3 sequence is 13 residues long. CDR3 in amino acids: CAWSVGTSYEQYF. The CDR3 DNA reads TGTGCCTGGAGTGTCGGGACTTCCTACGAGCAGTACTTC.

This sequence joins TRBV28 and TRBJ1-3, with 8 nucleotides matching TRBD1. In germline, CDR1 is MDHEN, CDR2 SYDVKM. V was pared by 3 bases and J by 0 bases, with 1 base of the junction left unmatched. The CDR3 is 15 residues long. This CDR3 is CASSFQGASGNTIYF. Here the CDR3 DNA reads TGTGCCAGCAGTTTCCAGGGGGCCTCTGGAAACACCATATATTTT.

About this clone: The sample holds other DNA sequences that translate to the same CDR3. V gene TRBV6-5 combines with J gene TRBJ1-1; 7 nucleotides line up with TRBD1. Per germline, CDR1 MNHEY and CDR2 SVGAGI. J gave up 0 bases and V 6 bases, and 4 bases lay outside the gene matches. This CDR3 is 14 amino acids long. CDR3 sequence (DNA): TGTGCCAGCAGACCGACAGGGCTGAACACTGAAGCTTTCTTT. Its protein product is CASRPTGLNTEAFF.

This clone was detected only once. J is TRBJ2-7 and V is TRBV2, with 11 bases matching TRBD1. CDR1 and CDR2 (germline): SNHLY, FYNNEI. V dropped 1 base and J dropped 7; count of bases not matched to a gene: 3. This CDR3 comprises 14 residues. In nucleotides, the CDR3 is TGTGCCAGCAGTGAAGTTGGGACAGGGGGGGAGCAGTACTTC. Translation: CASSEVGTGGEQYF.

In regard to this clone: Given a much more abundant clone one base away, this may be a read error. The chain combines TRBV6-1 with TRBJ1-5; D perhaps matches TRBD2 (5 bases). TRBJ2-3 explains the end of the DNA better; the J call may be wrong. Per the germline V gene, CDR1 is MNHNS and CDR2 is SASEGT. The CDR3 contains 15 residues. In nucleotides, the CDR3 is TGTGCCAGCAGTGACAGCGATGGGAGCAATCAGCCCCAGTATTTT. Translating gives CASSDSDGSNQPQYF.

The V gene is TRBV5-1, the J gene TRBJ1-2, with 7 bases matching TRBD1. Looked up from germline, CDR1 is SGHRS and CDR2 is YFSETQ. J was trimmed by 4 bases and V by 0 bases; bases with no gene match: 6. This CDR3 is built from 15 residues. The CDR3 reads CASSLGQGWGYGYTF. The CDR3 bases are TGCGCCAGCAGCTTGGGACAGGGTTGGGGCTATGGCTACACCTTC.

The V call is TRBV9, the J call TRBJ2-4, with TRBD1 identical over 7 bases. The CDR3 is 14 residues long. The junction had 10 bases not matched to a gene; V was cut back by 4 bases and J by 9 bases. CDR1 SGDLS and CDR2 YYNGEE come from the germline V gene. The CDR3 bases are TGTGCCAGCAGCCCCCAGGACAGGCTTGGCATTCAGTACTTC. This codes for CASSPQDRLGIQYF.

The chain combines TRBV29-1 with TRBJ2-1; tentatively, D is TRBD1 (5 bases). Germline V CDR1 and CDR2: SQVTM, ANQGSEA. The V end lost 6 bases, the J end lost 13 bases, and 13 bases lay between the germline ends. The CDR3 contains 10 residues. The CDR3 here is CSVLVQGQFF. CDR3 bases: TGCAGCGTCCTCGTCCAGGGCCAGTTCTTC.

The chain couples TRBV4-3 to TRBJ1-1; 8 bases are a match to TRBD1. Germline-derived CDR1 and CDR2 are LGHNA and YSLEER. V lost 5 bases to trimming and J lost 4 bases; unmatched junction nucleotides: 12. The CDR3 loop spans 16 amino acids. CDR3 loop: CASSFQVQGARTEAFF. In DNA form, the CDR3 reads TGCGCCAGCAGCTTCCAAGTTCAGGGGGCTCGCACTGAAGCTTTCTTT.

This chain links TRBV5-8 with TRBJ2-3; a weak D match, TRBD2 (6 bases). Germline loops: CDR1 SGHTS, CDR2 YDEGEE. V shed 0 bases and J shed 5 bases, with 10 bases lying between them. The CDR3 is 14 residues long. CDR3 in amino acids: CASSLGDSRDTQYF. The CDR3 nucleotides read TGTGCCAGCAGCTTGGGGGACTCCCGAGATACGCAGTATTTT.

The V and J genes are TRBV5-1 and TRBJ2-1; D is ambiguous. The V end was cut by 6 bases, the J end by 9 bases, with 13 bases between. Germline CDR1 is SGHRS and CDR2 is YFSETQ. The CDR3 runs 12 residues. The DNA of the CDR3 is TGCGCCAGCACCATACGGGTAGGTGAGCAGTTCTTC. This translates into CASTIRVGEQFF.

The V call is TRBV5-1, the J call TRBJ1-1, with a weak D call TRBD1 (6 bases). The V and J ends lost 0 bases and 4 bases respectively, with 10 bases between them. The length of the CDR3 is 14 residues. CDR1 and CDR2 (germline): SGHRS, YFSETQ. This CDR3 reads CASSLAGEGTEAFF. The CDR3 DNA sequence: TGCGCCAGCAGCTTGGCAGGGGAGGGCACTGAAGCTTTCTTT.

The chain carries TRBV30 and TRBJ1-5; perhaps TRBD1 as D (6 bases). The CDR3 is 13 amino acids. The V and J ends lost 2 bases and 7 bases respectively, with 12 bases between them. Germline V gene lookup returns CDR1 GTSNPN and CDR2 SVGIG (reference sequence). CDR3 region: CAWSTGLEQPQHF. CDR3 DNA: TGTGCCTGGAGTACAGGGTTAGAACAGCCCCAGCATTTT.

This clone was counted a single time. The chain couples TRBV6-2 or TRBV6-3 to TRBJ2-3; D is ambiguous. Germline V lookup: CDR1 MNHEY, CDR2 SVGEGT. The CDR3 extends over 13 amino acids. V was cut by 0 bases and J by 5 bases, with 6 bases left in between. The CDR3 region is CASSYSELDTQYF. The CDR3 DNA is TGTGCCAGCAGTTACTCGGAGCTAGATACGCAGTATTTT.

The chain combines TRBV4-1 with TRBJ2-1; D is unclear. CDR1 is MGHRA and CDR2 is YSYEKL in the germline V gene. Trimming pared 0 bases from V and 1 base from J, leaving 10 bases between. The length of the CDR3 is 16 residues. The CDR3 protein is CASSQEPTLSYNEQFF. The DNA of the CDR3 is TGCGCCAGCAGCCAAGAACCCACCCTATCCTACAATGAGCAGTTCTTC.

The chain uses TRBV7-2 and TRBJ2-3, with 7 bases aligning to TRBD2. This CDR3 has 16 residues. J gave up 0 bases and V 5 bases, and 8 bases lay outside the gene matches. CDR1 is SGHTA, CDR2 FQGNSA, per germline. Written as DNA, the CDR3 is TGTGCCAGCAGCCCAGGGACTACCCCGAGCACAGATACGCAGTATTTT. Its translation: CASSPGTTPSTDTQYF. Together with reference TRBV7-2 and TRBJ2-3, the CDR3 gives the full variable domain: GAGVSQSPSNKVTEKGKDVELRCDPISGHTALYWYRQSLGQGLEFLIYFQGNSAPDKSGLPSDRFSAERTGGSVSTLTIQRTQQEDSAVYLCASSPGTTPSTDTQYFGPGTRLTVL.

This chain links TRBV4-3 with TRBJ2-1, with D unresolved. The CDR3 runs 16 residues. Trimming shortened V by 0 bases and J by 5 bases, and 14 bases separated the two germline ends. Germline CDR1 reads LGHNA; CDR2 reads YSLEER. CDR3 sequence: CASSQENPWSDNEQFF. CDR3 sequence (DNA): TGCGCCAGCAGCCAAGAGAATCCTTGGAGTGACAATGAGCAGTTCTTC.

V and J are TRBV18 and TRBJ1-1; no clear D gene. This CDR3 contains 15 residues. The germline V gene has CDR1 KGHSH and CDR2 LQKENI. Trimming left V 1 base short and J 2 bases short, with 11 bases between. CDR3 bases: TGTGCCAGCTCACCACGGGAGGAGGGCAACACTGAAGCTTTCTTT. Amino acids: CASSPREEGNTEAFF.

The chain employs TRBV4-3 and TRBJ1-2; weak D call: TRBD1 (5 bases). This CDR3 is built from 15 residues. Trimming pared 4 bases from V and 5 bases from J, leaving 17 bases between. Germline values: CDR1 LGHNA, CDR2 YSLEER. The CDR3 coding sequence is TGCGCCAGCAGCCCCCCGGGGAGGGAGGGGTATGGCTACACCTTC. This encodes CASSPPGREGYGYTF.

The CDR3 sequence is CASSLARQAPNTEAFF. The DNA of the CDR3 is TGCGCCAGCAGCTTGGCCCGACAGGCCCCGAACACTGAAGCTTTCTTT. The J gene is TRBJ1-1, the V gene TRBV5-1, with D possibly being TRBD1 (6 bases). Germline V CDR1 and CDR2: SGHRS, YFSETQ. This CDR3 spans 16 amino acids. Between the trimmed V and J ends, which lost 0 bases and 1 base, there was a span of 13 bases.

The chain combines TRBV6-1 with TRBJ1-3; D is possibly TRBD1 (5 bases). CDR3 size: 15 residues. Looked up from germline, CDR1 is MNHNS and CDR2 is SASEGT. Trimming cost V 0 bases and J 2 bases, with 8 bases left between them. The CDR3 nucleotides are TGTGCCAGCAGTGAAGCGGCAGGGCCTGGAAACACCATATATTTT. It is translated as CASSEAAGPGNTIYF.

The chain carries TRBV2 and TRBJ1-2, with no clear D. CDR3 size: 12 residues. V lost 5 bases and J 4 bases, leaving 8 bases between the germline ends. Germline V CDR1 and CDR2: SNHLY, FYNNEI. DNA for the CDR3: TGTGCCAGCAGTCCTCGGTCCTATGGCTACACCTTC. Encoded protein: CASSPRSYGYTF. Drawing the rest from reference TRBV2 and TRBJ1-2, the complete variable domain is EPEVTQTPSHQVTQMGQEVILRCVPISNHLYFYWYRQILGQKVEFLVSFYNNEISEKSEIFDDQFSVERPDGSNFTLKIRSTKLEDSAMYFCASSPRSYGYTFGSGTRLTVV.

CDR3 loop: CATSVQENTGELFF. The CDR3 nucleotides read TGTGCCACCAGTGTACAGGAAAACACCGGGGAGCTGTTTTTT. This chain connects TRBV24-1 to TRBJ2-2, with TRBD1 as a possible D gene (5 bases). With 5 bases removed from V and 2 bases from J, the gap between germline ends came to 8 bases. The CDR3 spans 14 residues. CDR1 is KGHDR, CDR2 SFDVKD, per germline.

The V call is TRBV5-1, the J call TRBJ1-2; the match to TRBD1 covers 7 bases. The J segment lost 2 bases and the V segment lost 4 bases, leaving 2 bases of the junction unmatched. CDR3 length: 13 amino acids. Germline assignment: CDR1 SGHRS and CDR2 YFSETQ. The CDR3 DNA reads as TGCGCCAGCAGCCAGGACAGGAACTATGGCTACACCTTC. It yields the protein CASSQDRNYGYTF.

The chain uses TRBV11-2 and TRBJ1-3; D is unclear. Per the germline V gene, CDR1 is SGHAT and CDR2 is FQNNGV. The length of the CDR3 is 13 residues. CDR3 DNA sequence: TGTGCATTGGCGGATTTCTCTGGAAACACCATATATTTT. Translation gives CALADFSGNTIYF.

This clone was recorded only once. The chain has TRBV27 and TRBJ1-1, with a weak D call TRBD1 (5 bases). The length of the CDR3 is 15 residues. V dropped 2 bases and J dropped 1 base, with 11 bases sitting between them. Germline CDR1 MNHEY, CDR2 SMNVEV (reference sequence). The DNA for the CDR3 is TGTGCCAGCAGTTTAAGGGGTAGGTCGAACACTGAAGCTTTCTTT. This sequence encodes CASSLRGRSNTEAFF.